This T cell receptor beta chain was recorded in a study of blood T cell repertoires in COVID-19. This table comes from immunoSEQ multiplex PCR, and its TCRdb copy is limited to in-frame clones, with some not included. Counted here are over 250,000 clones, less than 90% occurring once; the ten biggest clones make up 3.5% to 4.5%. Material for sequencing was peripheral blood. The receptor was derived from a man in his 60s who had recovered from COVID-19.

The CDR3 sequence is CASSRGGGEGYGYTF. CDR3 bases: TGCGCCAGCAGCCGGGGCGGAGGGGAGGGCTATGGCTACACCTTC. This sequence joins TRBV5-1 and TRBJ1-2; D is perhaps TRBD1 (5 bases). Trimming stripped 4 bases from V and 4 bases from J, with 17 bases between. The CDR3 has 15 residues. Germline-derived CDR1 and CDR2 are SGHRS and YFSETQ.